Shown below are 31 T cell receptor beta chains from a single sample sequenced in a study of T cell responses to AZD1222 COVID-19 vaccine. Libraries were prepared by immunoSEQ multiplex PCR; TCRdb keeps only in-frame clonotypes and omits some of them. The sample records fewer than 300,000 clones, 80% to 95% being singletons. Sequenced material: peripheral blood, taken on day 0 of AZD1222 vaccination. Every receptor here comes from an adult in good health.

The J gene is TRBJ1-6, the V gene TRBV6-2 or TRBV6-3, with 7 bases aligning to TRBD1. This CDR3 spans 15 amino acids. In germline, CDR1 is MNHEY, CDR2 SVGEGT. The V segment lost 5 bases and the J segment 8 bases; nucleotides outside the gene matches: 9. The CDR3 is CASSTGVRGHSPLHF. CDR3 coding DNA: TGTGCCAGCAGTACAGGGGTACGGGGGCATTCACCCCTCCACTTT.

The V gene is TRBV5-1, the J gene TRBJ2-7; 8 nucleotides match TRBD1. V lost 4 bases to trimming and J lost 2 bases; unmatched junction nucleotides: 11. Germline V CDR1 and CDR2: SGHRS, YFSETQ. The CDR3 is 16 amino acids. CDR3 in amino acids: CASSGSTGDGPYEQYF. The CDR3 DNA sequence: TGCGCCAGCAGCGGGTCGACAGGGGACGGCCCCTACGAGCAGTACTTC. The full variable domain, in which reference TRBV5-1 and TRBJ2-7 provide the parts outside the CDR3, is KAGVTQTPRYLIKTRGQQVTLSCSPISGHRSVSWYQQTPGQGLQFLFEYFSETQRNKGNFPGRFSGRQFSNSRSEMNVSTLELGDSALYLCASSGSTGDGPYEQYFGPGTRLTVT.

The chain employs TRBV2 and TRBJ2-5; no firm D call. From germline, CDR1 is SNHLY and CDR2 FYNNEI. The CDR3 contains 13 residues. Trimming removed 8 bases from V and 5 bases from J, with 15 bases in between. The CDR3 region is CASSDRIRETQYF. Here the CDR3 DNA reads TGTGCCAGCTCGGACCGGATTAGGGAGACCCAGTACTTC.

The rearrangement links TRBV9 to TRBJ2-1; TRBD1 is a possible D gene (6 bases). Trimming pared 0 bases from V and 2 bases from J, leaving 9 bases between. The CDR3 consists of 15 residues. Germline-derived CDR1 and CDR2 are SGDLS and YYNGEE. CDR3 residues: CASSVDQGTYNEQFF. CDR3 nucleotide sequence: TGTGCCAGCAGCGTAGACCAGGGGACCTACAATGAGCAGTTCTTC.

V is TRBV5-1 and J is TRBJ2-1; D not resolved. Deletions cut 5 bases from V and 2 bases from J, with 8 bases between. The CDR3 sequence is 13 residues long. Germline lookup yields CDR1 SGHRS and CDR2 YFSETQ. CDR3 loop: CASRFSPYNEQFF. The CDR3 coding sequence is TGCGCCAGCAGATTCTCGCCCTACAATGAGCAGTTCTTC. Full variable domain (outside the CDR3, taken from reference TRBV5-1 and TRBJ2-1): KAGVTQTPRYLIKTRGQQVTLSCSPISGHRSVSWYQQTPGQGLQFLFEYFSETQRNKGNFPGRFSGRQFSNSRSEMNVSTLELGDSALYLCASRFSPYNEQFFGPGTRLTVL.

This CDR3 is CASSYPDRGAGSQPQHF. CDR3 in DNA: TGTGCCAGCAGTTACCCAGATCGGGGCGCTGGGAGTCAGCCCCAGCATTTT. The gene calls are TRBV6-2 or TRBV6-3 and TRBJ1-5; possible D gene TRBD1, 5 bases. Germline loops: CDR1 MNHEY, CDR2 SVGEGT. This CDR3 contains 17 residues. V lost 2 bases, J lost 6 bases, and 20 bases lay in between.

This clone appeared once. The chain links TRBV28 to TRBJ2-1; perhaps TRBD2 as D (6 bases). V was pared by 5 bases and J by 13 bases, with 12 bases between. The CDR3 loop spans 11 amino acids. Per germline, CDR1 MDHEN and CDR2 SYDVKM. The CDR3 loop reads CASSPGTPQFF. The CDR3 DNA follows: TGTGCCAGCAGTCCCGGGACTCCTCAGTTCTTC.

The chain carries TRBV10-3 and TRBJ1-4; D is possibly TRBD1 (5 bases). The V end was cut by 0 bases, the J end by 4 bases, with 9 bases between. CDR1 is ENHRY and CDR2 is SYGVKD in the germline V gene. This CDR3 spans 15 amino acids. The CDR3 nucleotides are TGTGCCATCAGTGAGTCGGGACGGATTAATGAAAAACTGTTTTTT. It yields the protein CAISESGRINEKLFF.

The chain carries TRBV28 and TRBJ2-5; either TRBD1 or TRBD2 may fit D (6 bases each). The germline V gene has CDR1 MDHEN and CDR2 SYDVKM. Trimming took off 3 bases at V and 5 bases at J, with 19 bases between the two ends. This CDR3 has 16 amino acids. CDR3 coding DNA: TGTGCCAGCAGTTTGTCGGGGGCCTCTCTGGGGGAGACCCAGTACTTC. Translating gives CASSLSGASLGETQYF.

This clone was observed once. The chain has TRBV7-2 and TRBJ2-1, with 10 bases lining up with TRBD2. Germline CDR1 is SGHTA and CDR2 is FQGNSA. This CDR3 has 17 residues. The V gene end was trimmed by 5 bases and the J gene end by 2 bases; junction bases not matched to a gene: 9. The CDR3 nucleotides read TGTGCCAGCAGCCCGGACCAGCGGGGGGGCCCCTACAATGAGCAGTTCTTC. Protein: CASSPDQRGGPYNEQFF. Full variable domain (outside the CDR3, taken from reference TRBV7-2 and TRBJ2-1): GAGVSQSPSNKVTEKGKDVELRCDPISGHTALYWYRQSLGQGLEFLIYFQGNSAPDKSGLPSDRFSAERTGGSVSTLTIQRTQQEDSAVYLCASSPDQRGGPYNEQFFGPGTRLTVL.

The CDR3 here is CASSQGTSGGHTGELFF. CDR3 nucleotide sequence: TGTGCCAGCAGCCAAGGGACTAGCGGGGGACACACCGGGGAGCTGTTTTTT. This chain links TRBV4-2 with TRBJ2-2; 13 bases map to TRBD2. V lost 1 base, J lost 3 bases, and 2 bases stayed unmatched. The germline V gene encodes CDR1 LGHNA and CDR2 YNFKEQ. The CDR3 runs to 17 residues.

This clone was recorded only once. This rearrangement joins TRBV18 to TRBJ1-6, with D maybe TRBD1 (5 bases). CDR1 and CDR2 from the germline V gene are KGHSH and LQKENI. The CDR3 consists of 15 residues. The V end lost 4 bases, the J end lost 5 bases, and 12 bases lay between the germline ends. The DNA of the CDR3 is TGTGCCAGCTCACAGAGACAGAATGATAATTCACCCCTCCACTTT. Encoded protein: CASSQRQNDNSPLHF.

The genes are TRBV6-5 and TRBJ2-1; D may be TRBD2 (7 bases). The CDR3 totals 14 residues. Trimming stripped 5 bases from V and 5 bases from J, with 13 bases between. Germline CDR1 is MNHEY and CDR2 is SVGAGI. The CDR3 spells CASSLRGGNNEQFF. The CDR3 DNA reads as TGTGCCAGCAGTCTAAGGGGGGGAAACAATGAGCAGTTCTTC.

This clone was observed a single time. V usage is TRBV10-1 and J usage is TRBJ2-7; TRBD1 matches at 10 bases. The germline CDR1 and CDR2 sequences are WNHNN and SYGVQD (reference sequence). After removal of 0 bases from V and 4 bases from J, the junction contained 12 bases not matched to a gene. The CDR3 runs to 18 residues. CDR3 protein: CASSESTPTGTGVYEQYF. The CDR3 DNA follows: TGCGCCAGCAGTGAGTCGACTCCCACCGGGACAGGGGTTTACGAGCAGTACTTC.

The V gene is TRBV7-2, the J gene TRBJ1-5, with D possibly TRBD1 on 6 matching bases. The CDR3 spans 14 residues. With 3 bases removed from V and 1 base from J, the gap between germline ends came to 7 bases. Germline V CDR1 and CDR2: SGHTA, FQGNSA. The CDR3 region has the DNA TGTGCCAGCAGCTTCGGACAGAGCAATCAGCCCCAGCATTTT. It translates to CASSFGQSNQPQHF.

The V and J genes are TRBV6-4 and TRBJ2-7; 8 bases agree with TRBD2. After removal of 5 bases from V and 5 bases from J, the junction contained 8 bases not matched to a gene. The V gene's germline CDR1 is MRHNA and CDR2 SNTAGT. The CDR3 has 14 amino acids. The CDR3 spells CASSWTSPSHEQYF. Here the CDR3 DNA reads TGTGCCAGCAGTTGGACTAGCCCCTCTCACGAGCAGTACTTC.

The genes are TRBV10-3 and TRBJ2-7; D is unclear. In germline, CDR1 is ENHRY, CDR2 SYGVKD. CDR3 size: 14 residues. The ends were cut back, 0 bases at V and 8 bases at J, with 14 bases in the middle. CDR3 sequence: CAISESTDPWKQYF. CDR3 DNA: TGTGCCATCAGTGAGTCGACGGATCCCTGGAAGCAGTACTTC.

The genes are TRBV7-9 and TRBJ1-6; 11 nucleotides align to TRBD1. The length of the CDR3 is 15 residues. The junction had 3 bases not matched to a gene; V was cut back by 5 bases and J by 6 bases. CDR1 SEHNR and CDR2 FQNEAQ come from the germline V gene (reference sequence). In nucleotides, the CDR3 is TGTGCCAGCAGCGGACAGGGGGCGTCTAATTCACCCCTCCACTTT. It is translated as CASSGQGASNSPLHF. Full variable domain (remainder filled in from reference TRBV7-9 and TRBJ1-6): DTGVSQNPRHKITKRGQNVTFRCDPISEHNRLYWYRQTLGQGPEFLTYFQNEAQLEKSRLLSDRFSAERPKGSFSTLEIQRTEQGDSAMYLCASSGQGASNSPLHFGNGTRLTVT.

J is TRBJ1-4 and V is TRBV7-8; TRBD1 might be the D (6 bases). CDR3 length: 15 amino acids. Trimming stripped 0 bases from V and 7 bases from J, with 12 bases between. CDR1 and CDR2 from the germline V gene are SGHVS and FQNEAQ. The CDR3 sequence: CASSLAQGRGEKLFF. The CDR3 DNA is TGTGCCAGCAGCTTAGCCCAGGGGAGGGGTGAAAAACTGTTTTTT.

The rearrangement uses TRBV19 and TRBJ1-2, with a possible D match to TRBD1 (5 bases). This CDR3 spans 13 amino acids. Trimming removed 3 bases at V and 6 bases at J, with 11 bases between. Per germline, CDR1 LNHDA and CDR2 SQIVND (reference sequence). In nucleotides, the CDR3 is TGTGCCAGTAGTATGACGGTGGGGGATGGCTACACCTTC. Translated, it gives CASSMTVGDGYTF.

This chain connects TRBV19 to TRBJ1-3, with D hard to call. Germline CDR1 and CDR2: LNHDA and SQIVND (reference sequence). Trimming took 3 bases from V and 0 from J, leaving 9 bases between them. The CDR3 sequence is 15 residues long. CDR3 region: CASSIGLISGNTIYF. CDR3 in DNA: TGTGCCAGTAGTATCGGGCTGATCTCTGGAAACACCATATATTTT.

The chain employs TRBV28 and TRBJ2-7; D could derive from TRBD1 or TRBD2 (5 bases each). The CDR3 sequence is 15 residues long. CDR1 and CDR2 (germline): MDHEN, SYDVKM. Deletions cut 5 bases from V and 0 bases from J, with 14 bases between. CDR3 nucleotide sequence: TGTGCCAGCAGTAGGGGCTCGGGGAGCTCCTACGAGCAGTACTTC. Protein sequence: CASSRGSGSSYEQYF.

The V gene is TRBV14, the J gene TRBJ2-7; D might be TRBD2 (7 bases). Trimming removed 6 bases from V and 0 bases from J, with 12 bases in between. The V gene's germline CDR1 is SGHDN and CDR2 FVKESK. The CDR3 sequence is 14 residues long. The CDR3 sequence is CASREGGSSYEQYF. CDR3 DNA sequence: TGTGCCAGCAGGGAGGGGGGGAGCTCCTACGAGCAGTACTTC.

J is TRBJ1-4 and V is TRBV28; a possible D gene is TRBD1 (5 bases). Germline CDR1 reads MDHEN; CDR2 reads SYDVKM. The CDR3 length is 15 residues. V lost 2 bases and J lost 2, with 9 bases in between. The chain's CDR3 is CASSLGGTTNEKLFF. CDR3 bases: TGTGCCAGCAGTTTAGGAGGGACTACTAATGAAAAACTGTTTTTT. Full variable domain (missing parts from reference TRBV28 and TRBJ1-4): DVKVTQSSRYLVKRTGEKVFLECVQDMDHENMFWYRQDPGLGLRLIYFSYDVKMKEKGDIPEGYSVSREKKERFSLILESASTNQTSMYLCASSLGGTTNEKLFFGSGTQLSVL.

The genes are TRBV30 and TRBJ2-3, with D hard to call. Trimming cost V 4 bases and J 0 bases, with 11 bases left between them. Germline V lookup: CDR1 GTSNPN, CDR2 SVGIG (reference sequence). The CDR3 is 14 residues long. In DNA, the CDR3 is TGTGCCTGGAAGTCTCGATCCAGCACAGATACGCAGTATTTT. This translates into CAWKSRSSTDTQYF.

This clone appeared once. This chain links TRBV6-5 with TRBJ2-2; 12 nucleotides agree with TRBD2. Trimming removed 8 bases from V and 7 bases from J; junction bases left unmatched: 5. Germline CDR1 MNHEY, CDR2 SVGAGI. There are 14 residues in the CDR3. The CDR3 sequence: CASLLAGGVGELFF. The CDR3 nucleotides are TGTGCCAGCCTACTAGCGGGAGGTGTCGGGGAGCTGTTTTTT.

This clone was recorded only once. The J gene is TRBJ2-3, the V gene TRBV6-1; D ambiguous. V gave up 1 base and J gave up 0 bases, with 8 bases separating them. CDR1 and CDR2 from the germline V gene are MNHNS and SASEGT. This CDR3 region has 15 residues. The CDR3 protein is CASSEVRFSTDTQYF. CDR3 in DNA: TGTGCCAGCAGTGAAGTTAGGTTTAGCACAGATACGCAGTATTTT.

The chain links TRBV2 to TRBJ2-7; 11 bases are a match to TRBD1. V shed 6 bases and J 3 bases; nucleotides not matched to a gene: 13. This CDR3 region has 17 residues. The germline CDR1 and CDR2 sequences are SNHLY and FYNNEI. The CDR3, as DNA: TGTGCCAGCAGGACCCCTGGACAGGGGGCGGAGAGCTACGAGCAGTACTTC. It yields the protein CASRTPGQGAESYEQYF.

The chain couples TRBV5-1 to TRBJ2-7; D is undetermined. The germline V and J ends were trimmed by 0 bases and 3 bases, with 7 bases remaining between them. The CDR3 length is 13 residues. The germline V gene encodes CDR1 SGHRS and CDR2 YFSETQ. As DNA, the CDR3 is TGCGCCAGCAGCTTGGCGGCATACTACGAGCAGTACTTC. It is translated as CASSLAAYYEQYF.

V and J are TRBV28 and TRBJ2-7, with 7 bases aligning to TRBD1. The V segment lost 8 bases and the J segment 1 base; nucleotides outside the gene matches: 2. The CDR3 sequence is 12 residues long. CDR1 MDHEN and CDR2 SYDVKM come from the germline V gene. CDR3 DNA: TGTGCCAGCCACAGGGGATCCTACGAGCAGTACTTC. This codes for CASHRGSYEQYF.

The chain has TRBV6-2 or TRBV6-3 and TRBJ1-1; tentative D call: TRBD1 (6 bases). V was clipped by 6 bases and J by 5 bases, with 22 bases between them. This CDR3 is 16 amino acids long. Germline loops: CDR1 MNHEY, CDR2 SVGEGT. CDR3 nucleotides: TGTGCCAGCAGCCCCCTGGGGGCTAGTCGGAAAACTGAAGCTTTCTTT. It encodes CASSPLGASRKTEAFF.